This TCR beta chain was observed in a study of T cell changes during pregnancy in multiple sclerosis. The ends lost 5 bases at V and 2 bases at J; junction bases unmatched: 5. CDR1 and CDR2 from the germline V gene are SGHTA and FQGTGA. The CDR3 runs 15 residues. Repertoires were generated with immunoSEQ multiplex PCR, while TCRdb's copy carries only in-frame clones and drops some. In the table there are over 30,000 clones, about 93% of which are singletons. The starting material was CD4+ T cells from peripheral blood mononuclear cells, obtained in the second trimester of pregnancy. The receptor comes from a female donor in good health, enrolled as a control in a pregnancy study. The rearrangement uses TRBV7-3 and TRBJ2-2, with 7 bases that match TRBD2. The CDR3 DNA follows: TGTGCCAGCAGCCCTGCGGGGGTTAACACCGGGGAGCTGTTTTTT. It yields the protein CASSPAGVNTGELFF.